The source of this T cell receptor beta chain is a study of blood T cells in healthy people across ages. Primed by a sample-barcoded 5' primer and a J-beta primer mix, a second PCR proceeded for 7 to 11 cycles. One entry per CDR3 protein results from TCRdb running MiXCR on the 5' RACE reads. Here the sample spans hundreds of thousands of distinct CDR3 sequences, around half being singletons. This CDR3 is 16 amino acids long. Trimming took 4 bases from V and 4 from J; bases not matched to a gene: 8. The V gene's germline CDR1 is SEHNR and CDR2 FQNEAQ (reference sequence). This TCR was sampled from a woman aged 55-70 years in good health. Sequences were obtained from blood. The genes are TRBV7-9 and TRBJ2-5, with 11 bases matching TRBD2. The CDR3, as DNA: TGTGCCAGCAGCTCAATAGCGGGAGGGCCCATAGAGACCCAGTACTTC. Its translation: CASSSIAGGPIETQYF.